This T cell receptor beta chain stems from a study of CD8+CD57+ T cells in acquired aplastic anemia. V dropped 6 bases and J dropped 0; count of bases not matched to a gene: 7. Germline V lookup: CDR1 MNHEY, CDR2 SVGAGI. CDR3 size: 17 residues. Many counts were recorded for this clonotype. What it binds is not known. Both TCR beta VDJ combination and CDR3 sequence profiling were carried out. Genomic DNA was the template for this profiling. TCRdb recomputed calls from the reads with MiXCR, one row per CDR3 protein. The sample has 200,000 to 300,000 distinct CDR3 sequences, around 43% seen once. Findings of the study overall: Overlapping CD8+ CDR3 repertoires of patients and controls contained some 30 shared sequences.

All patients picked for sequencing had shown, by flow cytometry, an expansion of CD8+CD57+ cells. The patients, all of them, had severe acquired aplastic anemia. What was sequenced was sorted CD4+, CD8+, or CD8+CD57+ T cells (not recorded which) from PBMCs. The source of this sequence is a human donor with aplastic anemia. V gene TRBV6-5 combines with J gene TRBJ1-6; 8 positions agree with TRBD1. The DNA for the CDR3 is TGTGCCAGCAGCGTTGGACAGGGACGCTCCTATAATTCACCCCTCCACTTT. Amino acid sequence: CASSVGQGRSYNSPLHF.